This T cell receptor (beta chain) was sequenced during a study of T-cell memory formation after mild COVID-19. From 5'RACE with constant-segment primers came TCR alpha and TCR beta cDNA libraries that carried sample barcodes and UMIs. One entry per CDR3 protein, called by TCRdb with MiXCR from the 5' RACE reads. Found here are a few hundred thousand distinct CDR3 sequences, under 20% of them singletons; the top ten hold under 25%. Study conclusions and caveats: Contracting clones localized mainly to CM and EM when CD4+ and mainly to EMRA when CD8+. The study found balanced CD4/CD8 in clones contracting day 15 to 85 and a CD4+ lean in later expanders. Pre-infection memory showed some responding clones, and this suggested that cross-reactive memory joined.

About this clonotype itself: Its specificity is not known.

The source material was PBMCs or a T cell subset sorted from them (not recorded which). The TCR sequence derives from a man younger than 30 who had mild COVID-19 (a few samples of this study predate the infection). Cell type and time point are not known.

This chain's CDR3 is CASSAGQEGIEAFF. CDR3 nucleotides: TGTGCCAGCAGTGCAGGACAGGAGGGGATTGAAGCTTTCTTT. The chain combines TRBV9 with TRBJ1-1; 7 bases are shared with TRBD1. Germline V CDR1 and CDR2: SGDLS, YYNGEE. This CDR3 contains 14 residues. V was pared by 5 bases and J by 7 bases, with 11 bases of the junction left unmatched.